There are many counts of the clone carrying this T cell receptor (beta chain). The antigen is unknown. Sample-barcoded 5' priming and a J-beta primer mix drove a second PCR of roughly 6 to 12 cycles. TCRdb used MiXCR to reprocess the 5' RACE reads, holding one entry per CDR3 protein. Of roughly 550,000 distinct CDR3 sequences in the sample, approximately 25% were seen once. The sample originates from a study of blood T cells in healthy people across ages. The CDR3 length is 15 residues. The V end lost 2 bases, the J end lost 4 bases, and 12 bases lay between the germline ends. The germline CDR1 and CDR2 sequences are MDHEN and SYDVKM. Whole-study findings and limits: Age brought a roughly linear fall in TCR beta diversity measured per million T cells.

In addition, the sample was reused for a study of T cells of mothers and their children. That source notes: When mothers and children were related, their normalized repertoire overlap, which was always slightly higher, did not differ significantly from that of unrelated pairs.

The sequence derives from a boy younger than 18 in good health. V is TRBV28 and J is TRBJ2-1; D perhaps matches TRBD2 (6 bases). Sequencing was done on a sample of blood. The CDR3 sequence is CASSLTGGGYNEQFF. Written as DNA, the CDR3 is TGTGCCAGCAGTTTAACAGGTGGGGGGTACAATGAGCAGTTCTTC.